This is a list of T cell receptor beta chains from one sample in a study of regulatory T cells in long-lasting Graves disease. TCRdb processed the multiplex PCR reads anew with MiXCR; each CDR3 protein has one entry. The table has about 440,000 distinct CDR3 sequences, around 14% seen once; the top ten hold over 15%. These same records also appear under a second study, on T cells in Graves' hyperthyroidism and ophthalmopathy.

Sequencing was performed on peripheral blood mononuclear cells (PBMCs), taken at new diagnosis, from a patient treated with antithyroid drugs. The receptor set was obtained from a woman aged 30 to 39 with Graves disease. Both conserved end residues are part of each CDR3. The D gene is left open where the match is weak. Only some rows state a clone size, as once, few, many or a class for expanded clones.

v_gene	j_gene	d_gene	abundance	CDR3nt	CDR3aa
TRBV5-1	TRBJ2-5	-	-	TGCGCCAGCAGCTCGACGGGAAATTCTTACCAGTACTTC	CASSSTGNSYQYF
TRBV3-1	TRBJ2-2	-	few	TGTGCCAGCAGCCAAGGAGTCATACCAACAACCGGGGAGCTGTTTTTT	CASSQGVIPTTGELFF
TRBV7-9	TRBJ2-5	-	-	TGTGCCAGCAACCCAGAAAATTTTAAAGAGACCCAGTACTTC	CASNPENFKETQYF
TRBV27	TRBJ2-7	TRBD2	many	TGTGCCAGCAGTGGGTTGGCGGGAGGAACGTACGAGCAGTACTTC	CASSGLAGGTYEQYF
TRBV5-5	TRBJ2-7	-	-	TGTGCCAGCAGCTTGGCCAAGGGGGAGAGTGCGAGCGAGCAGTACTTC	CASSLAKGESASEQYF
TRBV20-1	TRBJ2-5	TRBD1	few	TGCAGTGCGGGTCCGGACAGGGGGCAAGAGACCCAGTACTTC	CSAGPDRGQETQYF
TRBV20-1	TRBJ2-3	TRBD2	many	TGCAGTGCTAGAGATGGCGGACTAGCGAGACACACAGATACGCAGTATTTT	CSARDGGLARHTDTQYF
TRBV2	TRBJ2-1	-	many	TGTGCCAGCAGTGGGGGACTCCACAATGAGCAGTTCTTC	CASSGGLHNEQFF
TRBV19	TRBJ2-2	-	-	TGTGCCGGGGGGGCTTCTGGAGCGAACACCGGGGAGCTGTTTTTT	CAGGASGANTGELFF
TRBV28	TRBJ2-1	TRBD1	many	TGTGCCAGCAGTTTAGGGACAGGGGGCTACAATGAGCAGTTCTTC	CASSLGTGGYNEQFF
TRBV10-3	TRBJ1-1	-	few	TGTGCCATCAGTTCCGGGGCCTCTAACACTGAAGCTTTCTTT	CAISSGASNTEAFF
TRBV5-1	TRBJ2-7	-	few	TGCGCCAGCAGCTTGGAATTGGGCTACGAGCAGTACTTC	CASSLELGYEQYF
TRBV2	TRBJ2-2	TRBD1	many	TGTGCCAGCGGACCCGGGACAGGGAACACCGGGGAGCTGTTTTTT	CASGPGTGNTGELFF
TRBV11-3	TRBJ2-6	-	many	TGTGCCAGCAGCCATCGTGAAGGTGGTGGGACCAACGTCCTGACTTTC	CASSHREGGGTNVLTF
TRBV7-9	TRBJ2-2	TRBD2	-	TGTGCCAGCAGCTCCCGACTAGCGGGAGGCCCGAACACCGGGGAGCTGTTTTTT	CASSSRLAGGPNTGELFF
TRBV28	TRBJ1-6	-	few	TGTGCCAGCCACCGGGACCTAAATTCACCCCTCCACTTT	CASHRDLNSPLHF
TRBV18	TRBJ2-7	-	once	TGTGCCAGCTCACCACCTGTCAGGAAGGATAACGAGCAGTACTTC	CASSPPVRKDNEQYF
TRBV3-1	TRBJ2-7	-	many	TGTGCCAGCAGTGGTGGGCTCCGTGAGGAGTACTTC	CASSGGLREEYF